In its sample, the clone carrying this T cell receptor beta chain was seen once. Its antigen is not identified. Measured with immunoSEQ multiplex PCR; TCRdb has only the in-frame clones, and not every one. The table includes over a million clones, under 99% detected once. Germline-derived CDR1 and CDR2 are SNHLY and FYNNEI. The CDR3 is made up of 13 amino acids. Trimming shortened V by 7 bases and J by 0 bases, and 8 bases separated the two germline ends. This entry is derived from a study of shared clonotypes between healthy human individuals. Notes on the study in general: The generation probabilities recorded for non-shared clonotypes fell below those of clonotypes shared by all four donors. Represented diversity (both genetic and exposure-history) was limited by the small number of donors. The rarefaction results pointed to incomplete sorted-subset sequencing despite large depth.

The sequence came from a man aged 25-40 years in good health. Sequences were obtained from naive CD4+ T cells sorted from blood. The subset denotes: CD45RA+ positively selected. This chain connects TRBV2 to TRBJ2-3, with D maybe TRBD2 (5 bases). Written as DNA, the CDR3 is TGTGCCAGCAAGAGGGATAGCACAGATACGCAGTATTTT. This translates into CASKRDSTDTQYF. Looking up the rest from reference TRBV2 and TRBJ2-3 gives the full variable domain: EPEVTQTPSHQVTQMGQEVILRCVPISNHLYFYWYRQILGQKVEFLVSFYNNEISEKSEIFDDQFSVERPDGSNFTLKIRSTKLEDSAMYFCASKRDSTDTQYFGPGTRLTVL.